These 20 T cell receptor beta chains were sequenced from one sample in a study of blood T cell repertoires in COVID-19 (dated by TCRdb to the early 2020s). Library creation used the immunoSEQ multiplex PCR assay. TCRdb retrieved this table from immuneACCESS and kept in-frame rearrangements only. Not all clones are present; in checked studies, unresolved V genes account for under half, and no reason is known for the remainder. The sample table lists some 310,000 clones, nearly 90% of them with a count of one. The top ten constitute about 9.4% of the sample. Sequencing was done on a sample of PBMCs or T cells enriched from blood (not recorded which). The receptors come from a woman younger than 45 who had recovered from COVID-19.

Details on this clone: Within the sample, other DNA sequences also encode this same CDR3. The chain uses TRBV7-3 and TRBJ1-1; no reliable D call. The length of the CDR3 is 13 residues. Germline V gene sequence: CDR1 SGHTA, CDR2 FQGTGA. Between the trimmed V and J ends, which lost 2 bases and 1 base, there was a span of 5 bases. The CDR3 loop reads CASSLEGNTEAFF. DNA of the CDR3: TGTGCCAGCAGCTTAGAGGGGAACACTGAAGCTTTCTTT.

This sequence joins TRBV27 and TRBJ2-3, with TRBD2 matching 10 bases. This CDR3 comprises 16 residues. The germline gives CDR1 MNHEY, CDR2 SMNVEV (reference sequence). Trimming removed 4 bases from V and 4 bases from J; junction bases left unmatched: 8. The CDR3 is CASSSLMTSGSDTQYF. DNA of the CDR3: TGTGCCAGCAGTTCTCTTATGACTAGCGGGTCAGATACGCAGTATTTT.

The chain couples TRBV6-2 or TRBV6-3 to TRBJ2-7; D possibly corresponds to TRBD2 (5 bases). The germline V and J ends were trimmed by 3 bases and 1 base, with 7 bases remaining between them. The CDR3 has 13 residues. Germline V CDR1 and CDR2: MNHEY, SVGEGT. CDR3 nucleotide sequence: TGTGCCAGCAGTTATGGGGAGTCCTACGAGCAGTACTTC. Translation: CASSYGESYEQYF.

The chain combines TRBV12-1 with TRBJ1-2; no check of the table's D call, TRBD1, against the DNA was made. TRBV12-1 is a pseudogene. The CDR3 consists of 14 residues. CDR3 DNA sequence: TGTGCCAGCAGCCTCGGGACAGGGGGTTATGGCTACACCTTC. Translated, it gives CASSLGTGGYGYTF.

About this clone: Additional DNA sequences in this sample encode the identical CDR3. The chain uses TRBV7-3 and TRBJ1-1; D is ambiguous. V was trimmed by 6 bases and J by 2 bases, leaving 10 bases between them. The CDR3 spans 13 residues. Germline V gene sequence: CDR1 SGHTA, CDR2 FQGTGA. CDR3 in amino acids: CASSLEGNTEAFF. The DNA for the CDR3 is TGTGCCAGCAGTCTGGAGGGCAACACTGAAGCTTTCTTT.

J is TRBJ1-5 and V is TRBV21-1; TRBD1, as called in the table, went unchecked against the DNA. TRBV21-1 is a pseudogene segment. The CDR3 is made up of 15 amino acids. CDR3 nucleotides: TGTGCCAGCGGAGCCCGTGGGACAGCTAATCAGCCCCAGCATTTT. This codes for CASGARGTANQPQHF.

The chain couples TRBV5-4 to TRBJ2-3, with 15 positions matching TRBD2. CDR3 size: 18 residues. After removal of 4 bases from V and 5 bases from J, the junction contained 11 bases not matched to a gene. CDR1 and CDR2 (germline): SGHNT, YYREEE (reference sequence). CDR3 sequence: CASSSLGLAGGRIDTQYF. CDR3 DNA sequence: TGTGCCAGCAGCAGTCTAGGACTAGCGGGAGGGCGGATAGATACGCAGTATTTT.

The V call is TRBV5-4, the J call TRBJ2-7; 7 nucleotides agree with TRBD1. CDR3 length: 14 amino acids. V was clipped by 5 bases and J by 0 bases; unmatched bases: 5. CDR1 is SGHNT and CDR2 is YYREEE in the germline V gene (reference sequence). CDR3 loop: CASRRDSSSYEQYF. In DNA form, the CDR3 reads TGTGCCAGCAGACGGGACAGCAGCTCCTACGAGCAGTACTTC.

The chain couples TRBV11-3 to TRBJ2-1; TRBD1 is a possible D gene (5 bases). Germline CDR1 SGHNT, CDR2 YENEEA. This CDR3 spans 13 amino acids. The V gene lost 4 bases and the J gene lost 3 bases, with 7 bases spanning the gap. The CDR3 bases are TGTGCCAGCAGCTACGACAGCTACAATGAGCAGTTCTTC. It yields the protein CASSYDSYNEQFF. Drawing the rest from reference TRBV11-3 and TRBJ2-1, the complete variable domain is EAGVVQSPRYKIIEKKQPVAFWCNPISGHNTLYWYLQNLGQGPELLIRYENEEAVDDSQLPKDRFSAERLKGVDSTLKIQPAELGDSAVYLCASSYDSYNEQFFGPGTRLTVL.

The V and J genes are TRBV7-9 and TRBJ2-7; 11 bases line up with TRBD2. Trimming cost V 5 bases and J 1 base; bases outside gene matches: 10. This CDR3 has 17 residues. Germline CDR1 SEHNR, CDR2 FQNEAQ (reference sequence). CDR3 protein: CASSGTSGRTPSYEQYF. The CDR3 DNA sequence: TGTGCCAGCAGCGGGACTAGCGGCAGAACTCCATCCTACGAGCAGTACTTC.

The J gene is TRBJ2-7, the V gene TRBV7-3; 7 nucleotides agree with TRBD1. V dropped 4 bases and J dropped 3; count of bases not matched to a gene: 12. Germline CDR1 is SGHTA and CDR2 is FQGTGA. The CDR3 is 16 amino acids. CDR3 in amino acids: CASSYAPTGAIYEQYF. CDR3 nucleotide sequence: TGTGCCAGCAGCTACGCCCCCACAGGGGCAATCTACGAGCAGTACTTC.

The chain has TRBV19 and TRBJ1-2; D possibly corresponds to TRBD1 (6 bases). This CDR3 comprises 13 residues. Germline loops: CDR1 LNHDA, CDR2 SQIVND (reference sequence). Trimming took off 0 bases at V and 5 bases at J, with 7 bases between the two ends. The CDR3 region has the DNA TGTGCCAGTAGTATAGACGGACAGTATGGCTACACCTTC. Amino acid sequence: CASSIDGQYGYTF. The complete variable domain, with remaining parts taken from reference TRBV19 and TRBJ1-2, reads DGGITQSPKYLFRKEGQNVTLSCEQNLNHDAMYWYRQDPGQGLRLIYYSQIVNDFQKGDIAEGYSVSREKKESFPLTVTSAQKNPTAFYLCASSIDGQYGYTFGSGTRLTVV.

The CDR3 is CASSALGGAYQETQYF. CDR3 sequence (DNA): TGTGCCAGCAGTGCGTTAGGAGGGGCGTACCAAGAGACCCAGTACTTC. V and J are TRBV28 and TRBJ2-5, with D possibly being TRBD2 (6 bases). Germline lookup yields CDR1 MDHEN and CDR2 SYDVKM. The CDR3 sequence is 16 residues long. The ends were cut back, 5 bases at V and 0 bases at J, with 16 bases in the middle.

The V and J genes are TRBV7-9 and TRBJ1-1; TRBD1 matches 7 bases. The V segment lost 5 bases and the J segment 10 bases; nucleotides outside the gene matches: 19. This CDR3 is 16 amino acids long. From germline, CDR1 is SEHNR and CDR2 FQNEAQ (reference sequence). The CDR3 nucleotides read TGTGCCAGCAGCCCCGGTTGGGGACAGTCGTCTCTGGGAGCTTTCTTT. It specifies CASSPGWGQSSLGAFF.

In this sample, this clone turned up a few times. The chain joins TRBV19 to TRBJ2-7, with a weak D call TRBD1 (5 bases). The V end lost 0 bases, the J end lost 6 bases, and 15 bases lay between the germline ends. The CDR3 totals 15 residues. The germline V gene has CDR1 LNHDA and CDR2 SQIVND (reference sequence). In DNA, the CDR3 is TGTGCCAGTAGTATAGATCCGGCAGGGCGATCCGAGCAGTACTTC. Its protein is CASSIDPAGRSEQYF.

The J gene is TRBJ1-1, the V gene TRBV15; perhaps TRBD1 as D (6 bases). CDR1 and CDR2 (germline): LNHNV, YYDKDF (reference sequence). The length of the CDR3 is 15 residues. V lost 3 bases and J lost 3, with 14 bases in between. The CDR3 here is CATSRIRGTDTEAFF. CDR3 nucleotide sequence: TGTGCCACCAGCAGGATCAGGGGCACCGACACTGAAGCTTTCTTT.

The count of this clone is one. The V call is TRBV5-4, the J call TRBJ2-3; 7 bases agree with TRBD2. CDR3 size: 16 residues. Germline CDR1 is SGHNT and CDR2 is YYREEE (reference sequence). V trimming: 2 bases; J trimming: 1 base; junction bases outside the gene matches: 7. CDR3 residues: CASSFLSGGGTDTQYF. The DNA of the CDR3 is TGTGCCAGCAGCTTTCTTTCTGGGGGGGGCACAGATACGCAGTATTTT.

The J gene is TRBJ1-2, the V gene TRBV29-1, with unresolved D. The CDR3 runs to 11 residues. Germline V CDR1 and CDR2: SQVTM, ANQGSEA. Trimming took off 4 bases at V and 2 bases at J, with 5 bases between the two ends. In DNA, the CDR3 is TGCAGCGTTGCCAGGAACTATGGCTACACCTTC. Residues: CSVARNYGYTF.

V is TRBV28 and J is TRBJ1-5, with D unclear. The length of the CDR3 is 17 residues. Trimming removed 6 bases at V and 1 base at J, with 19 bases between. Germline lookup yields CDR1 MDHEN and CDR2 SYDVKM. The CDR3, as DNA: TGTGCCAGCAGCTCAATAGCTGGAAGAGGAAGCAATCAGCCCCAGCATTTT. Translated, it gives CASSSIAGRGSNQPQHF.

The V and J genes are TRBV18 and TRBJ1-1; 9 bases fit TRBD1. Per the germline V gene, CDR1 is KGHSH and CDR2 is LQKENI. This CDR3 comprises 16 residues. J gave up 0 bases and V 3 bases, and 5 bases lay outside the gene matches. The CDR3 protein is CASSPRQGGLNTEAFF. The DNA for the CDR3 is TGTGCCAGCTCACCTCGACAGGGGGGATTGAACACTGAAGCTTTCTTT.